This TCR beta chain was retrieved from a study of cytomegalovirus exposure and HLA in healthy donors. The CDR3 length is 15 residues. Germline V lookup: CDR1 MNHEY, CDR2 SVGAGI. The V gene end was trimmed by 6 bases and the J gene end by 5 bases; junction bases not matched to a gene: 2. Whole-study results and caveats: CMV serostatus stood as the only immune exposure information on hand. Most likely, a cluster of highly shared sequence variants arose as a sequencing artifact. Near-uniform donor sequencing depth was presumed by presence/absence analyses.

This PCR relied on a set of 60 Vbeta primers and 13 Jbeta primers. Clones were read by immunoSEQ multiplex PCR, and TCRdb kept only the in-frame ones, dropping some. Of about 160,000 clones in the sample, more than 65% were seen once. Concerning this clone itself: Its cognate antigen is unknown.

The sequence came from a man in his thirties or forties in good health and CMV-seronegative. This chain connects TRBV6-5 to TRBJ2-1; TRBD2 matches at 15 bases. The sample taken for sequencing was PBMCs. The CDR3 coding sequence is TGTGCCAGCAGAAGGACTAGCGGGAGGGACAATGAGCAGTTCTTC. This sequence encodes CASRRTSGRDNEQFF.